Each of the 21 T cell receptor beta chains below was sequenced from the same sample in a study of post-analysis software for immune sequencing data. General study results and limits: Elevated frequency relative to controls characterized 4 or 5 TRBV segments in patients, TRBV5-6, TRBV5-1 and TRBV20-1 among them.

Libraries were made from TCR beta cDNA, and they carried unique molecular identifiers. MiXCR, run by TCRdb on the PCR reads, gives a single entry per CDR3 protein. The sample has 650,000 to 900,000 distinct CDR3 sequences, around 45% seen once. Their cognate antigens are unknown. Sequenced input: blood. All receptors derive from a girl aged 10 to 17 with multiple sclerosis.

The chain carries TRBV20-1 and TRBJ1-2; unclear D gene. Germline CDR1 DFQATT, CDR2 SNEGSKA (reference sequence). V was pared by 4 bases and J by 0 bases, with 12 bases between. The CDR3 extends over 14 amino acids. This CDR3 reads CSANNPPSNYGYTF. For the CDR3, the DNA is TGCAGTGCTAACAACCCTCCTTCTAACTATGGCTACACCTTC.

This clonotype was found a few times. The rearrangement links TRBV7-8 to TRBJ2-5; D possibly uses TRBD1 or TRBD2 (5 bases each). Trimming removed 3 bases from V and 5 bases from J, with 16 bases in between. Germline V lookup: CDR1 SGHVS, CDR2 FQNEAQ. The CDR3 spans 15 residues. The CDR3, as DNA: TGTGCCAGCAGCTTTGGGGCAGGGAGTTGGGAGACCCAGTACTTC. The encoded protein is CASSFGAGSWETQYF. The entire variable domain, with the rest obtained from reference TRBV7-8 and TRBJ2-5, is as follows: GAGVSQSPRYKVAKRGQDVALRCDPISGHVSLFWYQQALGQGPEFLTYFQNEAQLDKSGLPSDRFFAERPEGSVSTLKIQRTQQEDSAVYLCASSFGAGSWETQYFGPGTRLLVL.

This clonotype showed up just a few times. This CDR3 reads CVAPARINYGYTF. For the CDR3, the DNA is TGTGTTGCACCAGCACGTATTAACTATGGCTACACCTTC. This chain uses TRBV2 with TRBJ1-2; D is unresolved. This CDR3 region has 13 residues. The germline CDR1 and CDR2 sequences are SNHLY and FYNNEI.

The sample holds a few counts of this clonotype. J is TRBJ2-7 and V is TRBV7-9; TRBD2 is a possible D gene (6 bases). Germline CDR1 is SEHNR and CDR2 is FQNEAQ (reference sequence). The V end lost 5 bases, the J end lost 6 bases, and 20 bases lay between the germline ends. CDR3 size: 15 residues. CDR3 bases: TGTGCCAGCAGCAGAGATGGAGGGCCTGTTGGCGAGCAGTACTTC. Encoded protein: CASSRDGGPVGEQYF.

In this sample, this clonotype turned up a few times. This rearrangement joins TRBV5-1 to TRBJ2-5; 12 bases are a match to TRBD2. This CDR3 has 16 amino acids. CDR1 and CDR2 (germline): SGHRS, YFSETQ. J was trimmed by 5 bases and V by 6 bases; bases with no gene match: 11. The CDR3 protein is CASKLTSGRSWETQYF. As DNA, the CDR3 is TGCGCCAGCAAGCTGACTAGCGGGAGATCTTGGGAGACCCAGTACTTC. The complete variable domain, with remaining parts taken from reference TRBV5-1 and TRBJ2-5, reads KAGVTQTPRYLIKTRGQQVTLSCSPISGHRSVSWYQQTPGQGLQFLFEYFSETQRNKGNFPGRFSGRQFSNSRSEMNVSTLELGDSALYLCASKLTSGRSWETQYFGPGTRLLVL.

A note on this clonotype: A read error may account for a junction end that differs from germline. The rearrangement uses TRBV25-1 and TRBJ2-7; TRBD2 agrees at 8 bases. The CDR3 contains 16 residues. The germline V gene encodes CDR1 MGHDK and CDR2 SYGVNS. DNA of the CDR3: TGTGCCAGCAGCCCCCGGGGGGGCTTGTACCAAGAGACCCAGTGCTTC. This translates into CASSPRGGLYQETQCF.

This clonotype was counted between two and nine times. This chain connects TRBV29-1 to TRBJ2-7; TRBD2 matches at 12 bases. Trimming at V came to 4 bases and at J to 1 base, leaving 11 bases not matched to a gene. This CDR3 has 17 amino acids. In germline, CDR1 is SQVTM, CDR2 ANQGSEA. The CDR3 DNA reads TGCAGCGTTGGCCCAGGACTAGCGGGGACCAGGTCCTACGAGCAGTACTTC. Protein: CSVGPGLAGTRSYEQYF.

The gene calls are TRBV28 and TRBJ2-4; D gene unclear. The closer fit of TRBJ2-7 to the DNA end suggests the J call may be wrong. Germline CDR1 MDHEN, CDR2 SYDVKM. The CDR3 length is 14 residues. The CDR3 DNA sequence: TGTGCCAGCATGGGAACAGTTAGGGTTTACGAGCAGTACTTC. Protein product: CASMGTVRVYEQYF.

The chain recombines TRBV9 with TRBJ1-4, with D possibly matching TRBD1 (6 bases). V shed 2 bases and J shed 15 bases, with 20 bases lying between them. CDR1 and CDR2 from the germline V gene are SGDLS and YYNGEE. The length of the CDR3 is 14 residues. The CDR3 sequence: CASSVTERGGTMFF. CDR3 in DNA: TGTGCCAGCAGCGTCACCGAAAGGGGGGGAACGATGTTTTTT.

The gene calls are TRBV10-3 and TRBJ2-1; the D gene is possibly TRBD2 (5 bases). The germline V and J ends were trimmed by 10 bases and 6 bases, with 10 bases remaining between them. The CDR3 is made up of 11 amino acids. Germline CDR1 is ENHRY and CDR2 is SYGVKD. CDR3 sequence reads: CANGMGNEQFF. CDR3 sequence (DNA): TGTGCCAACGGGATGGGCAATGAGCAGTTCTTC.

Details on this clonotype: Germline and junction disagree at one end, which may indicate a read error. The CDR3 spells CASSSVRYYEQDF. CDR3 bases: TGTGCCAGCAGTTCCGTGCGATACTACGAGCAGGACTTC. This sequence joins TRBV6-6 and TRBJ2-7; D is unresolved. There are 13 residues in the CDR3. In germline, CDR1 is MNHNY, CDR2 SVGAGI (reference sequence).

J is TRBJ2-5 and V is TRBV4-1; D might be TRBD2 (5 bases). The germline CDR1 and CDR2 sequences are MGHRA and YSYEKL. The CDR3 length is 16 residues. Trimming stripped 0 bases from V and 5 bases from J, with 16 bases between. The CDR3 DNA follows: TGCGCCAGCAGCCAAGAACCCCTAGCCATGGAGGAGACCCAGTACTTC. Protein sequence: CASSQEPLAMEETQYF.

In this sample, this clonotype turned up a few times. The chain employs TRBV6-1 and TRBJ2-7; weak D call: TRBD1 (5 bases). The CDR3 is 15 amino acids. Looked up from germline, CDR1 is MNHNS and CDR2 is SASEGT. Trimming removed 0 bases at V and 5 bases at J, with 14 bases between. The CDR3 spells CASSEALQGRDEQYF. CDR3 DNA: TGTGCCAGCAGTGAAGCGCTTCAGGGCCGGGACGAGCAGTACTTC.

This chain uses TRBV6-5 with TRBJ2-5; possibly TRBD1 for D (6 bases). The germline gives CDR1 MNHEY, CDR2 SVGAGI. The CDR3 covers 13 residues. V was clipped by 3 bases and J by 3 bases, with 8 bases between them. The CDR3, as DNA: TGTGCCAGCAGTTATCGGACAGAAGAGACCCAGTACTTC. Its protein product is CASSYRTEETQYF.

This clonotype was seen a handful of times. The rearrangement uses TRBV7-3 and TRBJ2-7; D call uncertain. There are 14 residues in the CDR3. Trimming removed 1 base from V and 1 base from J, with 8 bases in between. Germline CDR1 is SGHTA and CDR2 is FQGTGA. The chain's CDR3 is CASSLNGESYEQYF. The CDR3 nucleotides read TGTGCCAGCAGCTTAAACGGCGAGTCCTACGAGCAGTACTTC. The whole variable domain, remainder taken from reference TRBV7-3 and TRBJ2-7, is GAGVSQTPSNKVTEKGKYVELRCDPISGHTALYWYRQSLGQGPEFLIYFQGTGAADDSGLPNDRFFAVRPEGSVSTLKIQRTERGDSAVYLCASSLNGESYEQYFGPGTRLTVT.

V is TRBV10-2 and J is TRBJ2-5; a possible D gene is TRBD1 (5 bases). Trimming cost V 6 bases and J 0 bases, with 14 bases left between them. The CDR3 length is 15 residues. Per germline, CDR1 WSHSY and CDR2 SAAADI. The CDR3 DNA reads TGCGCCAGCAGGGAGACAGCCCATTACCAAGAGACCCAGTACTTC. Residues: CASRETAHYQETQYF.

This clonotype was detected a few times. The CDR3 coding sequence is TGTGCCACCTGTTTAGCGGGAACGAATGAGCAGTTCTTC. It specifies CATCLAGTNEQFF. This sequence joins TRBV10-3 and TRBJ2-1, with 8 bases aligning to TRBD2. The CDR3 runs to 13 residues. CDR1 is ENHRY, CDR2 SYGVKD, per germline. V was pared by 10 bases and J by 7 bases, with 9 bases of the junction left unmatched.

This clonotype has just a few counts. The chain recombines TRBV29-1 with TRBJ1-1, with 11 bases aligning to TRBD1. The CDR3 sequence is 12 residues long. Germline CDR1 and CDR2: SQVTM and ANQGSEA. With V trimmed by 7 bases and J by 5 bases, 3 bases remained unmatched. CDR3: CSAWDRGTEAFF. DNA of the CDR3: TGCAGCGCTTGGGACAGGGGGACTGAAGCTTTCTTT.

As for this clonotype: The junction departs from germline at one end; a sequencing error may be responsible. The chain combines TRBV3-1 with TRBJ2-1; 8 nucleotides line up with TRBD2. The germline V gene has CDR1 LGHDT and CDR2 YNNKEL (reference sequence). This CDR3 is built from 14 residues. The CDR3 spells CAGSPGLGIHEQFF. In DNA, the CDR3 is TGTGCCGGCAGCCCGGGACTAGGTATCCATGAGCAGTTCTTC.

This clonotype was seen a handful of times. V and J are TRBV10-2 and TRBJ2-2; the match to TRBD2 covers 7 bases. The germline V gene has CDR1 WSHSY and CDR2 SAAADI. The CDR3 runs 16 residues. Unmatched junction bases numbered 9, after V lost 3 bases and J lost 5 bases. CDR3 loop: CASSDVGGRGTGELFF. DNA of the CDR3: TGCGCCAGCAGTGATGTGGGCGGGAGAGGGACCGGGGAGCTGTTTTTT.

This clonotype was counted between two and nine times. The CDR3 reads CASSIRLAGGSYEQYF. CDR3 nucleotide sequence: TGTGCCAGCAGCATACGACTAGCGGGAGGGTCCTACGAGCAGTACTTC. The chain is built from TRBV7-2 and TRBJ2-7; 14 nucleotides line up with TRBD2. Germline lookup yields CDR1 SGHTA and CDR2 FQGNSA. Trimming cost V 5 bases and J 1 base; bases outside gene matches: 4. The CDR3 length is 16 residues.